This T cell receptor (beta chain) was documented in a study of T cell clones after liver transplantation. Profiled with immunoSEQ multiplex PCR; TCRdb holds only in-frame clones, not every one. The sample consists of some 80,000 clones, around 84% of them appearing once. The TCR was taken from a human patient who received a liver transplant. Some T cells may arise from the graft donor. The sequences come from CD4+ T cells from blood, collected 48 months after liver transplant.

CDR3 in DNA: TGCGCCAGCAGCTTGCTACAGGGCACCTACAATGAGCAGTTCTTC. Its protein is CASSLLQGTYNEQFF. V and J are TRBV5-1 and TRBJ2-1; tentative D call: TRBD1 (6 bases). Trimming shortened V by 1 base and J by 2 bases, and 10 bases separated the two germline ends. The germline CDR1 and CDR2 sequences are SGHRS and YFSETQ. The CDR3 loop spans 15 amino acids.